This T cell receptor (beta chain) is from a study of lymphopenia after photon versus proton radiotherapy. V was pared by 0 bases and J by 7 bases, with 4 bases of the junction left unmatched. The CDR3 is 14 residues long. Germline V gene data show CDR1 as SGHTA and CDR2 as FQGNSA. Libraries were prepared by immunoSEQ multiplex PCR; TCRdb keeps only in-frame clonotypes and omits some of them. Here the sample spans approximately 8,100 clones, approximately 86% being singletons. Of note for this clone: Its antigen is not known.

Findings and limits, study-wide: Only patients who died were analyzed for survival; proton advantage is unproven.

The starting material was peripheral blood, obtained from a patient treated with photon-based radiotherapy. J is TRBJ2-5 and V is TRBV7-2; 8 nucleotides line up with TRBD2. The source is a man aged 80 or over with cholangiocarcinoma. CDR3 coding DNA: TGTGCCAGCAGCTTAGCGGTCCGGGGGGGGACCCAGTACTTC. This codes for CASSLAVRGGTQYF.